The 21 T cell receptor beta chains presented below share a single source sample, sequenced in a study of Graves' ophthalmopathy and Graves' hyperthyroidism. Amplified material comprised TCR beta CDR3 regions derived from RNA transcripts. Second-round multiplex PCR followed a first-round RT-PCR using HTBI primers. TCRdb re-called the multiplex PCR reads with MiXCR, one entry per CDR3 protein. Among 450,000 or so distinct CDR3 sequences listed, about 15% were seen once. Sample: blood. Receptors originate from a woman aged 25 to 45 with Graves' ophthalmopathy.

The table lists this clonotype with many counts. V and J are TRBV12-5 and TRBJ2-7; D is unclear. Germline V gives CDR1 LGHNT, CDR2 FRNRAP. Trimming pared 5 bases from V and 3 bases from J, leaving 5 bases between. This CDR3 contains 11 residues. CDR3 residues: CASGVHYEQYF. DNA for the CDR3: TGTGCTAGTGGTGTCCACTACGAGCAGTACTTC.

The V gene is TRBV27, the J gene TRBJ2-7; D is uncertain. The CDR3 loop spans 16 amino acids. The germline V gene encodes CDR1 MNHEY and CDR2 SMNVEV (reference sequence). Trimming stripped 5 bases from V and 0 bases from J, with 17 bases between. For the CDR3, the DNA is TGTGCCAGCAGTACCCCTACCAGAGACATCTCCTACGAGCAGTACTTC. As protein: CASSTPTRDISYEQYF.

This clonotype was found a few times. This chain links TRBV10-3 with TRBJ1-1, with D uncertain. With 11 bases removed from V and 1 base from J, the gap between germline ends came to 14 bases. CDR3 length equals 13 residues. The germline gives CDR1 ENHRY, CDR2 SYGVKD. The CDR3 sequence: CAFLRSQNTEAFF. The CDR3, as DNA: TGTGCCTTCCTCCGATCCCAGAACACTGAAGCTTTCTTT.

The sample holds many counts of this clonotype. The chain recombines TRBV12-3 or TRBV12-4 with TRBJ1-2; D call uncertain. This CDR3 contains 15 residues. V was pared by 5 bases and J by 0 bases, with 13 bases between. The CDR3 spells CASSGPGPPNYGYTF. The CDR3 DNA reads as TGTGCCAGCAGTGGACCTGGGCCACCTAACTATGGCTACACCTTC.

Ten or more counts support this clonotype. This chain's CDR3 is CASSSTSGSTYEQYF. Here the CDR3 DNA reads TGTGCCAGCAGCTCGACTAGCGGGTCTACCTACGAGCAGTACTTC. V is TRBV7-2 and J is TRBJ2-7; 10 bases are shared with TRBD2. Trimming cost V 4 bases and J 2 bases; bases outside gene matches: 5. The germline CDR1 and CDR2 sequences are SGHTA and FQGNSA. CDR3 length: 15 amino acids.

This clonotype was detected many times. The chain couples TRBV20-1 to TRBJ2-5, with D maybe TRBD2 (6 bases). V dropped 5 bases and J dropped 7 bases, with 14 bases sitting between them. In germline, CDR1 is DFQATT, CDR2 SNEGSKA (reference sequence). CDR3 size: 12 residues. Written as DNA, the CDR3 is TGCAGTGCTCAACCGGAGGGGACGACCCAGTACTTC. Amino acid sequence: CSAQPEGTTQYF.

This clonotype was observed at least ten times. This chain joins TRBV28 and TRBJ1-2; D is undetermined. From germline, CDR1 is MDHEN and CDR2 SYDVKM. Trimming left V 5 bases short and J 2 bases short, with 6 bases between. This CDR3 is 12 amino acids long. As DNA, the CDR3 is TGTGCCAGCAGTGGGCGGAACTATGGCTACACCTTC. This encodes CASSGRNYGYTF.

This clonotype has a count of ten or more. The CDR3 loop reads CASLSLAGEETQYF. The CDR3 bases are TGTGCCAGTCTCTCCTTGGCGGGGGAAGAGACCCAGTACTTC. The rearrangement uses TRBV6-1 and TRBJ2-5; TRBD2 matches 7 bases. The CDR3 extends over 14 amino acids. CDR1 is MNHNS, CDR2 SASEGT, per germline. With 9 bases clipped from V and 3 bases from J, the junction kept 10 bases outside the gene matches.

V usage is TRBV20-1 and J usage is TRBJ2-7; a possible D gene is TRBD1 (5 bases). Per the germline V gene, CDR1 is DFQATT and CDR2 is SNEGSKA (reference sequence). Between the trimmed V and J ends, which lost 6 bases and 10 bases, there was a span of 22 bases. The CDR3 has 13 residues. The CDR3 loop reads CSAPPIGVSDQYF. CDR3 DNA: TGCAGTGCCCCGCCCATAGGGGTGAGCGATCAGTACTTC.

At least ten counts were recorded for this clonotype. V gene TRBV20-1 combines with J gene TRBJ2-7, with D perhaps matching TRBD1 (6 bases). Germline lookup yields CDR1 DFQATT and CDR2 SNEGSKA (reference sequence). V lost 2 bases to trimming and J lost 6 bases, with 14 bases between them. This CDR3 is 13 amino acids long. The CDR3 nucleotides are TGCAGTGCTAGAACAGTACAGGGTAGCGAGCAGTACTTC. Protein: CSARTVQGSEQYF.

In this sample, this clonotype turned up many times. V is TRBV12-3 or TRBV12-4 and J is TRBJ1-1, with D unresolved. V was clipped by 1 base and J by 4 bases, with 10 bases between them. The CDR3 consists of 14 residues. Here the CDR3 reads CASSLGGGPTEAFF. For the CDR3, the DNA is TGTGCCAGCAGTTTAGGGGGAGGGCCCACTGAAGCTTTCTTT.

This clonotype was recorded at least ten times. One junction end disagrees with the germline gene, perhaps due to a read error. The rearrangement uses TRBV3-1 and TRBJ2-6; D remains unclear. CDR1 LGHDT and CDR2 YNNKEL come from the germline V gene (reference sequence). The CDR3 extends over 14 amino acids. In nucleotides, the CDR3 is TGTGCCAGCACCCAAAACTCTGGGGCCAACGTCCTGACTTTC. Translation gives CASTQNSGANVLTF.

This clonotype was counted at least ten times. This rearrangement joins TRBV20-1 to TRBJ2-5; TRBD1 might be the D (5 bases). From germline, CDR1 is DFQATT and CDR2 SNEGSKA (reference sequence). This CDR3 has 13 residues. Trimming pared 1 base from V and 9 bases from J, leaving 15 bases between. The CDR3 loop reads CSARARDGIPQYF. The CDR3 DNA is TGCAGTGCTAGAGCCAGGGATGGGATTCCCCAGTACTTC.

This clonotype was observed at least ten times. The chain couples TRBV29-1 to TRBJ1-2; weak D call: TRBD1 (6 bases). Trimming removed 5 bases from V and 2 bases from J, with 6 bases in between. This CDR3 has 11 residues. Germline CDR1 SQVTM, CDR2 ANQGSEA. The CDR3 DNA reads as TGCAGCGTTACAGGGAACTATGGCTACACCTTC. It encodes CSVTGNYGYTF.

There are many counts of this clonotype. The chain has TRBV30 and TRBJ1-2, with 8 bases identical to TRBD1. The CDR3 is 13 amino acids. Germline loops: CDR1 GTSNPN, CDR2 SVGIG (reference sequence). The V segment lost 3 bases and the J segment 8 bases; nucleotides outside the gene matches: 8. The CDR3 region is CAWSGQGSTGYTF. The CDR3 DNA reads as TGTGCCTGGAGCGGACAGGGTTCTACGGGCTACACCTTC.

This clonotype showed up many times. CDR3 protein: CASSFGLRPMNTEAFF. In nucleotides, the CDR3 is TGTGCCAGCAGTTTCGGTTTGAGACCCATGAACACTGAAGCTTTCTTT. The genes are TRBV12-3 or TRBV12-4 and TRBJ1-1; D is uncertain. Trimming left V 3 bases short and J 0 bases short, with 14 bases between. CDR3 length: 16 residues.

The chain carries TRBV7-2 and TRBJ2-5; perhaps TRBD2 as D (5 bases). V was clipped by 0 bases and J by 3 bases, with 11 bases between them. This CDR3 region has 15 residues. CDR1 SGHTA and CDR2 FQGNSA come from the germline V gene. The CDR3 spells CASSLAGDLEETQYF. The CDR3 DNA reads as TGTGCCAGCAGCTTAGCGGGAGATTTAGAAGAGACCCAGTACTTC.

The V and J genes are TRBV6-1 and TRBJ2-7, with 7 bases identical to TRBD2. The V and J ends lost 6 bases and 3 bases, in that order; junction bases with no gene match: 11. The CDR3 runs 15 residues. Germline CDR1 is MNHNS and CDR2 is SASEGT. CDR3 sequence reads: CASSPGGAGSYEQYF. CDR3 bases: TGTGCCAGCAGCCCCGGGGGAGCGGGGAGCTACGAGCAGTACTTC.

The V and J genes are TRBV20-1 and TRBJ1-1; 9 nucleotides match TRBD1. The CDR3 totals 15 residues. CDR1 DFQATT and CDR2 SNEGSKA come from the germline V gene (reference sequence). After removal of 3 bases from V and 6 bases from J, the junction contained 11 bases not matched to a gene. In DNA form, the CDR3 reads TGCAGTGCTAGCACCACGGACAGGGGATTACCTGAAGCTTTCTTT. Amino acid sequence: CSASTTDRGLPEAFF.

The chain joins TRBV6-5 to TRBJ2-2, with 7 nucleotides matching TRBD1. The CDR3 runs to 15 residues. Germline CDR1 MNHEY, CDR2 SVGAGI. The V segment lost 5 bases and the J segment 1 base; nucleotides outside the gene matches: 4. CDR3 nucleotide sequence: TGTGCCAGCAGTCACTGGACAGGGAACACCGGGGAGCTGTTTTTT. This encodes CASSHWTGNTGELFF.

The CDR3 protein is CASSAGPFSEQYF. DNA of the CDR3: TGTGCCAGCAGCGCCGGACCTTTTAGCGAGCAGTACTTC. The J gene is TRBJ2-7, the V gene TRBV7-2; D is uncertain. The CDR3 totals 13 residues. From germline, CDR1 is SGHTA and CDR2 FQGNSA. V lost 5 bases, J lost 6 bases, and 14 bases lay in between.